A selection of T cell receptor beta chains follows, all from one sample in a study of Graves' ophthalmopathy and Graves' hyperthyroidism. Each CDR3 protein gets one entry after TCRdb re-called the multiplex PCR reads with MiXCR. Seen here are more than 40,000 distinct CDR3 sequences, around 50% observed once, and the top ten hold about 25%. Sequenced sample: peripheral blood. These receptors originate from an adult man with Graves' ophthalmopathy. CDR3s include the opening cysteine and the closing phenylalanine or tryptophan. Each record gives: J gene, V gene, clone size, D gene, CDR3 DNA, CDR3 protein. D genes are given only for firm matches. Not all rows give a size; the values are once, few, many and, for expanded clones, a class.

j_call: TRBJ1-4
v_call: TRBV7-9
clone_size: few
d_call: .
cdr3_nt: TGTGCCAGCAAAACCACGAGGGGTGAAAAACTGTTTTTT
cdr3_aa: CASKTTRGEKLFF

j_call: TRBJ1-2
v_call: TRBV9
clone_size: .
d_call: TRBD1
cdr3_nt: TGTGCCAGCAGCTTACGATACAGGGGAGATTATGGCTACACCTTC
cdr3_aa: CASSLRYRGDYGYTF

j_call: TRBJ1-5
v_call: TRBV19
clone_size: .
d_call: .
cdr3_nt: TGTGCCAGTAGTACCGACGGGACAAGTAATCAGCCCCAGCATTTT
cdr3_aa: CASSTDGTSNQPQHF

j_call: TRBJ1-5
v_call: TRBV19
clone_size: many
d_call: TRBD1
cdr3_nt: TGTGCCAGTAGTATAACGGGCAGGGGGGATCAGCCCCAGCATTTT
cdr3_aa: CASSITGRGDQPQHF

j_call: TRBJ2-3
v_call: TRBV24-1
clone_size: few
d_call: TRBD2
cdr3_nt: TGTGCCACCAGTGACTCGACTAGCTCACTTCCCCCAGATACGCAGTATTTT
cdr3_aa: CATSDSTSSLPPDTQYF

j_call: TRBJ2-2
v_call: TRBV10-1
clone_size: few
d_call: .
cdr3_nt: TGCGCCACCCAAAGCGGGCCAACCACCGGGGAGCTGTTTTTT
cdr3_aa: CATQSGPTTGELFF

j_call: TRBJ2-3
v_call: TRBV9
clone_size: .
d_call: .
cdr3_nt: TGTGCCAGCAGCGTAGGTGGCGGGTACACAGATACGCAGTATTTT
cdr3_aa: CASSVGGGYTDTQYF

j_call: TRBJ2-3
v_call: TRBV5-5
clone_size: .
d_call: .
cdr3_nt: TGTGCCAGCAGCCGGGACGAAGTAATCACAGATACGCAGTATTTT
cdr3_aa: CASSRDEVITDTQYF

j_call: TRBJ2-7
v_call: TRBV7-2
clone_size: .
d_call: TRBD2
cdr3_nt: TGTGCCAGCAGCTTAGGCTTTTGGACTAGCGGGGGTGAGCAGTACTTC
cdr3_aa: CASSLGFWTSGGEQYF

j_call: TRBJ2-5
v_call: TRBV20-1
clone_size: many
d_call: TRBD2
cdr3_nt: TGCAGTGCTAATCTTTGGCGGGAGGGGCGAGAGACCCAGTACTTC
cdr3_aa: CSANLWREGRETQYF

j_call: TRBJ2-5
v_call: TRBV10-2
clone_size: many
d_call: .
cdr3_nt: TGCGCCAGCAGTGAGTCCCCACACAGACCCCAAGAGACCCAGTACTTC
cdr3_aa: CASSESPHRPQETQYF

j_call: TRBJ2-2
v_call: TRBV7-9
clone_size: once
d_call: .
cdr3_nt: TGTACCAGCATCACGGACCCTCGCACCGGGGAGCTGTTTTTT
cdr3_aa: CTSITDPRTGELFF

j_call: TRBJ1-1
v_call: TRBV19
clone_size: .
d_call: .
cdr3_nt: TGTGCCAGTCACTTCAGGGCTCCGAACACTGAAGCTTTCTTT
cdr3_aa: CASHFRAPNTEAFF

j_call: TRBJ1-1
v_call: TRBV19
clone_size: .
d_call: TRBD1
cdr3_nt: TGTGCCAGTAGTTCTGCCAACAGGGGTAGAGGCGTTGGTGAAGCTTTCTTT
cdr3_aa: CASSSANRGRGVGEAFF

j_call: TRBJ2-2
v_call: TRBV20-1
clone_size: many
d_call: .
cdr3_nt: TGCAGTGCCCCTAGTAACTGGGATGGAACCGGGGAGCTGTTTTTT
cdr3_aa: CSAPSNWDGTGELFF

j_call: TRBJ2-5
v_call: TRBV7-2
clone_size: .
d_call: .
cdr3_nt: TGTGCCAGCAGCTTGGGGGGGCGAGGCGAGACCCAGTACTTC
cdr3_aa: CASSLGGRGETQYF

j_call: TRBJ2-3
v_call: TRBV2
clone_size: many
d_call: TRBD2
cdr3_nt: TGTGCCAGCAGACGGACTAGCGGGAGGGCAATGGGCACAGATACGCAGTATTTT
cdr3_aa: CASRRTSGRAMGTDTQYF

j_call: TRBJ2-7
v_call: TRBV11-2
clone_size: many
d_call: .
cdr3_nt: TGTGCCAGCAGCCCGACTCCCTACGAGCAGTACTTC
cdr3_aa: CASSPTPYEQYF

j_call: TRBJ2-2
v_call: TRBV18
clone_size: many
d_call: .
cdr3_nt: TGTGCCAGCTCACCAGGGGCGCGGGAGCTGTTTTTT
cdr3_aa: CASSPGARELFF

j_call: TRBJ2-2
v_call: TRBV20-1
clone_size: .
d_call: .
cdr3_nt: TGCAGTGCCCCTCCCCCCGGGGGATTTGGGGGTGAGCTGTTTTTT
cdr3_aa: CSAPPPGGFGGELFF

j_call: TRBJ2-7
v_call: TRBV5-1
clone_size: .
d_call: TRBD1
cdr3_nt: TGCGCCAGCGGCTCTGGACAGGGATGGGCGGGGCAGTACTTC
cdr3_aa: CASGSGQGWAGQYF

j_call: TRBJ2-3
v_call: TRBV10-3
clone_size: medium-sized
d_call: TRBD2
cdr3_nt: TGTGCCATCAGAGATAGCGGGAGGGCAGGACATACGCAGTATTTT
cdr3_aa: CAIRDSGRAGHTQYF

j_call: TRBJ2-7
v_call: TRBV12-3/TRBV12-4
clone_size: many
d_call: .
cdr3_nt: TGTGCCAGCAGTTTGGAGACAGCCTACGAGCAGCACTTC
cdr3_aa: CASSLETAYEQHF

j_call: TRBJ2-2
v_call: TRBV10-3
clone_size: .
d_call: .
cdr3_nt: TGTGCCATCAGGGCAGGGACCGGGGAGCTGTTTTTT
cdr3_aa: CAIRAGTGELFF

j_call: TRBJ1-4
v_call: TRBV15
clone_size: medium-sized
d_call: TRBD1
cdr3_nt: TGTGCCACCAGCAGGACAGGGTCAGGTGAAAAACTGTTTTTT
cdr3_aa: CATSRTGSGEKLFF

j_call: TRBJ2-3
v_call: TRBV6-2/TRBV6-3
clone_size: .
d_call: TRBD1
cdr3_nt: TGTGCCAGCAGACCGACAGGGCAGAGCACAGGTACGCAGTATTTT
cdr3_aa: CASRPTGQSTGTQYF

j_call: TRBJ2-1
v_call: TRBV4-3
clone_size: .
d_call: .
cdr3_nt: TGCGCCAGCAGCCACGGAGACCCTGCAAACAATGAGCAGTTCTTC
cdr3_aa: CASSHGDPANNEQFF

j_call: TRBJ1-1
v_call: TRBV5-1
clone_size: many
d_call: .
cdr3_nt: TGCGCCAGCAGCCCGGAGGGGCGGGGGAACACTGAAGCTTTCTTT
cdr3_aa: CASSPEGRGNTEAFF

j_call: TRBJ2-3
v_call: TRBV19
clone_size: few
d_call: .
cdr3_nt: TGTGCCAGTAGTATTGGGCGCACAGATACGCAGTATTTT
cdr3_aa: CASSIGRTDTQYF

j_call: TRBJ2-7
v_call: TRBV20-1
clone_size: many
d_call: TRBD1
cdr3_nt: TGCAGTGCTTCCGATGGGGTCCGGGACAGGGGATCCGAGCAGTACTTC
cdr3_aa: CSASDGVRDRGSEQYF

j_call: TRBJ2-3
v_call: TRBV6-6
clone_size: many
d_call: TRBD1
cdr3_nt: TGTGCCAGCAGCCCCGATACAGGGGGCCACACAGATACGCAGTATTTT
cdr3_aa: CASSPDTGGHTDTQYF

j_call: TRBJ2-3
v_call: TRBV24-1
clone_size: .
d_call: .
cdr3_nt: TGTGCCACCCGATCACCGGGGCAGACGCAGTATTTT
cdr3_aa: CATRSPGQTQYF

j_call: TRBJ1-5
v_call: TRBV28
clone_size: few
d_call: .
cdr3_nt: TGTGCCAGCAGTTTGGGGGCGGGGTTAAGCAATCAGCCCCAGCATTTT
cdr3_aa: CASSLGAGLSNQPQHF

j_call: TRBJ1-2
v_call: TRBV7-2
clone_size: once
d_call: TRBD1
cdr3_nt: TGTGCCAGCAGCAGCCGGGGACAGTATCGTGGCTACACCTTC
cdr3_aa: CASSSRGQYRGYTF

j_call: TRBJ2-2
v_call: TRBV2
clone_size: .
d_call: TRBD2
cdr3_nt: TGTGCCAGCAATCCAGCGGGAGCGTCCAATGAGCAGGGCATTACCGGGGAGCCGTTTTTT
cdr3_aa: CASNPAGASNEQGITGEPFF

j_call: TRBJ1-5
v_call: TRBV7-2
clone_size: .
d_call: .
cdr3_nt: TGTGCCAGCAGCTTAGTACAGCCCCAGCATTTT
cdr3_aa: CASSLVQPQHF

j_call: TRBJ2-6
v_call: TRBV10-3
clone_size: once
d_call: TRBD2
cdr3_nt: TGTGCCATCAGTGACCCAGGACTAGCGGGAGTGGCTGGGGCCAACGTCCTGACTTTC
cdr3_aa: CAISDPGLAGVAGANVLTF

j_call: TRBJ2-7
v_call: TRBV7-2
clone_size: .
d_call: .
cdr3_nt: TGTGCCAGCAGCTCGAGACAGGTCCACGAGCAGTACTTC
cdr3_aa: CASSSRQVHEQYF

j_call: TRBJ2-1
v_call: TRBV19
clone_size: many
d_call: .
cdr3_nt: TGTGCCAGTAGAGCCTCCAGGGTTCCCCCGGGGGGCCGATACTACAATGAGCAGTTCTTC
cdr3_aa: CASRASRVPPGGRYYNEQFF

j_call: TRBJ2-3
v_call: TRBV5-1
clone_size: .
d_call: .
cdr3_nt: TGCGCCAGCAGCCGGGGACTTTGGGGAGATACGCAGTATTTT
cdr3_aa: CASSRGLWGDTQYF

j_call: TRBJ1-1
v_call: TRBV19
clone_size: .
d_call: .
cdr3_nt: TGTGCCAGTAGTATAACAGGGAGAACTGAAGCTTTCTTT
cdr3_aa: CASSITGRTEAFF

j_call: TRBJ2-7
v_call: TRBV9
clone_size: many
d_call: TRBD1
cdr3_nt: TGTGCCAGCAGGACTCCAGGGGGCAGCTACGAGCAGTACTTC
cdr3_aa: CASRTPGGSYEQYF

j_call: TRBJ2-7
v_call: TRBV7-3
clone_size: once
d_call: TRBD2
cdr3_nt: TGTGCCAGCAGCTTCGGGAGGTCCTCCTACGAGCAGTACTTC
cdr3_aa: CASSFGRSSYEQYF

j_call: TRBJ2-4
v_call: TRBV7-2
clone_size: .
d_call: TRBD2
cdr3_nt: TGTGCCAGCAGCTTAGGTAGCGGGATTGCCAAAAACATTCAGTACTTC
cdr3_aa: CASSLGSGIAKNIQYF